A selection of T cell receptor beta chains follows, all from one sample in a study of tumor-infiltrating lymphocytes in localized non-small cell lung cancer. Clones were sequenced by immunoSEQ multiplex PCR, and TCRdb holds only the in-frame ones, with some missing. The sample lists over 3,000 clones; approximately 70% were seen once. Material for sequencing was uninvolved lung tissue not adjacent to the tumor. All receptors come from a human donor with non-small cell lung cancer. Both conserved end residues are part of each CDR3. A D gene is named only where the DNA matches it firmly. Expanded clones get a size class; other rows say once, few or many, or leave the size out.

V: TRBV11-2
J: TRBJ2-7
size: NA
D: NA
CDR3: CASIGTGSKSYEQYF
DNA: TGTGCCAGCATAGGAACCGGGTCAAAGTCCTACGAGCAGTACTTC

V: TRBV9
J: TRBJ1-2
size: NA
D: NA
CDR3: CASSFGYGYTF
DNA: TGTGCCAGCAGCTTCGGATATGGCTACACCTTC

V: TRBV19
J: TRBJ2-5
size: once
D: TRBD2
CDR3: CASSITASGLGETQYF
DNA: TGTGCCAGTAGTATTACGGCTAGCGGACTAGGGGAGACCCAGTACTTC

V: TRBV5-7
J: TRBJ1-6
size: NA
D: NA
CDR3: CASSPGIGSSNSPLHF
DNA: TGTGCCAGCAGCCCAGGGATTGGGTCTAGTAATTCACCCCTCCACTTT

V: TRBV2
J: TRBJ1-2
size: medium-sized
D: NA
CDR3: CASSERGEAGYTF
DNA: TGTGCCAGCAGTGAAAGGGGCGAGGCGGGCTACACCTTC

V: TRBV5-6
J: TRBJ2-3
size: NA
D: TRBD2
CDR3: CASSLPGLAGGSTDTQYF
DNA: TGTGCCAGCAGCTTACCGGGACTAGCGGGGGGTAGCACAGATACGCAGTATTTT

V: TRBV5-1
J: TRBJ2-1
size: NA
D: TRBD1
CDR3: CACRSGTGRDEQFF
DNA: TGCGCCTGTCGCTCCGGGACAGGGAGGGATGAGCAGTTCTTC

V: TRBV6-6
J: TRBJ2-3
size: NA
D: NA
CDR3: CASSRANTDTQYF
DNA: TGTGCCAGCAGTAGAGCGAACACAGATACGCAGTATTTT

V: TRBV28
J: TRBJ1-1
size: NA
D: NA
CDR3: CASSLWQTNTEAFF
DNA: TGTGCCAGCAGTTTATGGCAGACTAACACTGAAGCTTTCTTT

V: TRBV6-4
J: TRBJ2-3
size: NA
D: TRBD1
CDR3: CASSAGTGGFKDTQYF
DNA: TGTGCCAGCAGTGCCGGGACAGGGGGCTTTAAAGATACGCAGTATTTT

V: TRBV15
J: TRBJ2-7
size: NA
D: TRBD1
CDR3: CATSIPGQTYEQYF
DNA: TGTGCCACCAGCATTCCGGGACAGACCTACGAGCAGTACTTC

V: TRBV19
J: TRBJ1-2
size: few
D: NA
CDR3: CASSIRGAGDGYTF
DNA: TGTGCCAGTAGTATCAGGGGCGCTGGGGATGGCTACACCTTC

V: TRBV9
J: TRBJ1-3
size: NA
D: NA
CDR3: CASSATAEGLFSGNTIYF
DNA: TGTGCCAGCAGCGCCACGGCGGAGGGACTTTTCTCTGGAAACACCATATATTTT

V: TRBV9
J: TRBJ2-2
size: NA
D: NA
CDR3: CASSSAPGRGYNTGELFF
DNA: TGTGCCAGCAGCTCCGCACCCGGGCGGGGCTATAACACCGGGGAGCTGTTTTTT

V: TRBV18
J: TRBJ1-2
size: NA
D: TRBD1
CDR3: CASSPGTDNYGYTF
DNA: TGTGCCAGCTCACCTGGGACAGATAACTATGGCTACACCTTC

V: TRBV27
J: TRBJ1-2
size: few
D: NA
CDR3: CASSLGPALYGYTF
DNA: TGTGCCAGCAGCCTAGGTCCGGCTCTTTATGGCTACACCTTC

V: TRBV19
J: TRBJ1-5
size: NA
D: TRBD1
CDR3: CASSVTGVQHF
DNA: TGTGCCAGTAGTGTGACAGGGGTCCAGCATTTT

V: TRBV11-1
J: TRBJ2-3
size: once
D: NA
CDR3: CASSQHGVSSTDTQYF
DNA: TGTGCCAGCAGCCAACATGGGGTGTCCAGCACAGATACGCAGTATTTT

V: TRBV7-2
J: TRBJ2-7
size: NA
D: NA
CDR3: CASSSQADYEQYF
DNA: TGTGCCAGCAGCTCCCAAGCGGATTACGAGCAGTACTTC

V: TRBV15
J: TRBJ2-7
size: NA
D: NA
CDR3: CATSRGTEVYEQYF
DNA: TGTGCCACCAGCAGAGGGACAGAGGTCTACGAGCAGTACTTC

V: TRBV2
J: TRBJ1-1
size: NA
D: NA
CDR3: CASKRGLDTEAFF
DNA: TGTGCCAGCAAAAGGGGCCTCGACACTGAAGCTTTCTTT

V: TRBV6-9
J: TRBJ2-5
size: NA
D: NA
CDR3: CASSYGETQYF
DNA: TGTGCCAGCAGTTACGGAGAGACCCAGTACTTC

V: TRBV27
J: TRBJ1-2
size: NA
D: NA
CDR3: CASSQDGRPNYGYTF
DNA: TGTGCCAGCAGCCAGGACGGCAGGCCCAACTATGGCTACACCTTC

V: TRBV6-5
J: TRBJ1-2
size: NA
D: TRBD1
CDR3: CASINTGTGGGYTF
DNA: TGTGCCAGCATAAATACCGGGACAGGTGGTGGCTACACCTTC

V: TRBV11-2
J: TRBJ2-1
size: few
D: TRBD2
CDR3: CASSPHLAGRDEQFF
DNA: TGTGCCAGCAGCCCACACCTAGCGGGACGGGATGAGCAGTTCTTC

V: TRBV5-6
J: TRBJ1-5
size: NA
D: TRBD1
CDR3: CASSQGQGRITTQHF
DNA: TGTGCCAGCAGTCAAGGACAGGGGCGGATCACGACCCAGCATTTT

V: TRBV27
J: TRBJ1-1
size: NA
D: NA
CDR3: CASSLLGNTEAFF
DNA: TGTGCCAGCAGTTTACTAGGGAACACTGAAGCTTTCTTT

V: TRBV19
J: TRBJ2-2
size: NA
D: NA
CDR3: CASRMGANTGELFF
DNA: TGTGCCAGTAGAATGGGGGCGAACACCGGGGAGCTGTTTTTT

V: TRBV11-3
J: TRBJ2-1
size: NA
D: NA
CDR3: CASSLTTGNEQFF
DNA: TGTGCCAGCAGCCTTACGACGGGGAATGAGCAGTTCTTC

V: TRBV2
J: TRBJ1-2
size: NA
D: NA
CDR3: CAIKGGGAYGYTF
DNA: TGTGCCATCAAGGGTGGGGGGGCCTATGGCTACACCTTC

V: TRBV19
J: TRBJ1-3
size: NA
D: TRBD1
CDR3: CASSRDREISGNTIYF
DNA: TGTGCCAGTAGCCGGGACAGGGAGATTTCTGGAAACACCATATATTTT

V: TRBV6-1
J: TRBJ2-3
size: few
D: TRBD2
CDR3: CATERGRTDTQYF
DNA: TGTGCCACCGAGCGGGGACGCACAGATACGCAGTATTTT

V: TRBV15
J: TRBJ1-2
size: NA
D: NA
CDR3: CATSSDLGTAEANYGYTF
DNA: TGTGCCACCAGCAGCGACTTAGGGACGGCGGAAGCTAACTATGGCTACACCTTC

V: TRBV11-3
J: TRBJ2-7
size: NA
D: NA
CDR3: CASSWMGIRSDEQYF
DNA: TGTGCCAGCAGCTGGATGGGAATAAGGAGCGACGAGCAGTACTTC

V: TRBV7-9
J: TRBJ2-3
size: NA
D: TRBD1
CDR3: CASSVGTGDTDTQYF
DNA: TGTGCCAGCAGCGTCGGGACAGGGGATACAGATACGCAGTATTTT

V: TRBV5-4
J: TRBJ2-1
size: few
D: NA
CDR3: CASSLIAGPRNEQFF
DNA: TGTGCCAGCAGCTTGATCGCCGGCCCGAGAAATGAGCAGTTCTTC

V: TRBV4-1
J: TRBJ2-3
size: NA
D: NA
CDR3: CASTRGGGPTDTQYF
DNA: TGCGCCAGCACGCGGGGCGGCGGGCCCACAGATACGCAGTATTTT

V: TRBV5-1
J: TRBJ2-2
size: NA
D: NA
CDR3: CASSLAPGSAGELFF
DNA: TGCGCCAGCAGCTTGGCTCCAGGGTCGGCCGGGGAGCTGTTTTTT

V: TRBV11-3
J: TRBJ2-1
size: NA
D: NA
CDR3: CASSLNQPHEQFF
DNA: TGTGCCAGCAGCCTTAATCAGCCTCATGAGCAGTTCTTC

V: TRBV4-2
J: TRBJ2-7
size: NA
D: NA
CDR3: CASSQELRGAGYEQYF
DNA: TGTGCCAGCAGCCAAGAGTTAAGGGGGGCTGGCTACGAGCAGTACTTC

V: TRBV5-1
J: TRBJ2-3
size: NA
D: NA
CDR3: CASSLDTGGADTQYF
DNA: TGCGCCAGCAGCTTGGACACAGGAGGCGCAGATACGCAGTATTTT